The rows below give T cell receptor beta chains drawn from one sample of a study of CD8 T cells in Susac syndrome. TCRdb used MiXCR to reprocess the immunoSEQ multiplex PCR reads, holding one entry per CDR3 protein. Of about 190,000 distinct CDR3 sequences listed, 75% to 95% were seen once; the top ten hold around 0.079%. Sequenced: CD4+ T cells from PBMCs. Receptors were obtained from a human donor with Susac syndrome. CDR3s include the opening cysteine and the closing phenylalanine or tryptophan. The D gene is left open where the match is weak. Only some rows state a clone size, as once, few, many or a class for expanded clones.

size	V	J	D	CDR3	DNA
-	TRBV27	TRBJ1-1	-	CASSSDRRREAFF	TGTGCCAGCAGTTCTGACAGGCGTAGGGAAGCTTTCTTT
-	TRBV5-1	TRBJ2-5	TRBD1	CASSQKGQGQETQYF	TGCGCCAGCAGCCAGAAGGGACAGGGACAAGAGACCCAGTACTTC
-	TRBV20-1	TRBJ2-1	-	CSARWGSLSYNEQFF	TGCAGTGCTAGATGGGGGTCCCTCTCCTACAATGAGCAGTTCTTC
-	TRBV20-1	TRBJ1-1	TRBD1	CSARATGVRGSTEAFF	TGCAGTGCTAGGGCGACAGGGGTGCGGGGATCCACTGAAGCTTTCTTT
-	TRBV20-1	TRBJ1-5	-	CSASRDLNQPQHF	TGCAGTGCTAGCCGGGATCTCAATCAGCCCCAGCATTTT
-	TRBV6-6	TRBJ2-7	-	CASTMRSSGGTYEQYF	TGTGCCAGCACGATGCGCTCTTCTGGGGGGACCTACGAGCAGTACTTC
-	TRBV30	TRBJ2-4	-	CAWSVSRFGDLNIQYF	TGTGCCTGGAGTGTATCCCGTTTCGGGGACTTAAACATTCAGTACTTC
-	TRBV4-1	TRBJ2-7	TRBD2	CASSSPGRARGIYEQYF	TGCGCCAGCAGCTCTCCCGGGAGGGCGCGGGGGATCTACGAGCAGTACTTC
-	TRBV3-1	TRBJ1-2	-	CASSQDLGAGYTF	TGTGCCAGCAGCCAAGATTTGGGAGCTGGCTACACCTTC
-	TRBV2	TRBJ1-1	-	CASSELGSRANTEAFF	TGTGCCAGCAGTGAATTAGGATCTCGAGCTAACACTGAAGCTTTCTTT
-	TRBV5-6	TRBJ2-7	TRBD1	CASSRPGQYYEQYF	TGTGCCAGCAGCAGACCGGGACAGTACTACGAGCAGTACTTC
once	TRBV6-1	TRBJ1-2	-	CASTPQGYGYTF	TGTGCCAGCACTCCACAGGGATATGGCTACACCTTC
-	TRBV30	TRBJ1-6	-	CAWSVDLNYNSPLHF	TGTGCCTGGAGTGTAGACCTAAACTATAATTCACCCCTCCACTTT
-	TRBV5-6	TRBJ2-1	TRBD2	CASSAERGRQQFF	TGTGCCAGCAGCGCCGAGCGGGGGAGACAACAGTTCTTC
-	TRBV5-1	TRBJ2-3	-	CASSFGRGRMLSTDTQYF	TGCGCCAGCAGCTTTGGCCGCGGTCGGATGCTCAGCACAGATACGCAGTATTTT
-	TRBV7-6	TRBJ2-7	TRBD1	CASSPRYGTADYEQYF	TGTGCCAGCAGCCCTCGATATGGGACAGCGGACTACGAGCAGTACTTC
-	TRBV7-2	TRBJ2-7	TRBD2	CASSSQPGLAGDDEQYF	TGTGCCAGCAGCTCCCAGCCAGGACTAGCGGGGGATGACGAGCAGTACTTC
-	TRBV3-1	TRBJ2-1	TRBD2	CASTAGGGYNEQFF	TGTGCCAGCACAGCGGGGGGGGGCTACAATGAGCAGTTCTTC
-	TRBV30	TRBJ2-5	-	CAWSFGSEGTQYF	TGTGCCTGGAGTTTTGGTAGCGAAGGGACCCAGTACTTC
few	TRBV12-3/TRBV12-4	TRBJ2-1	TRBD2	CASSRSGGAWNEQFF	TGTGCCAGCAGCCGGAGCGGGGGGGCATGGAATGAGCAGTTCTTC